This T cell receptor beta chain originates from a study of control samples from healthy donors and cancer patients. This CDR3 spans 14 amino acids. Looked up from germline, CDR1 is MNHEY and CDR2 is SMNVEV (reference sequence). With 6 bases clipped from V and 7 bases from J, the junction kept 3 bases outside the gene matches. Clones were read by immunoSEQ multiplex PCR, and TCRdb kept only the in-frame ones, dropping some. This table holds roughly 70,000 clones, about 95% found once. This sequence originates from a woman aged 30 to 39 in good health. The sample was blood. V usage is TRBV27 and J usage is TRBJ1-6; 10 bases are a match to TRBD1. The CDR3 loop is CASSPGQGNSPLHF. The DNA of the CDR3 is TGTGCCAGCAGCCCGGGACAGGGGAATTCACCCCTCCACTTT.